The present T cell receptor (beta chain) was sequenced within a study of shared clonotypes between healthy human individuals. Study-wide results and caveats: It was the non-shared clonotypes that had lower generation probabilities than clonotypes shared by all four donors. Depth was large, yet rarefaction showed that sorted-subset sequencing was incomplete.

With V trimmed by 4 bases and J by 8 bases, 9 bases remained unmatched. The CDR3 covers 15 residues. Germline CDR1 SGHRS, CDR2 YFSETQ. The material for each subset, its genomic DNA, was split evenly across several immunoSEQ plates. TCRdb's table, derived via immunoSEQ multiplex PCR, lists solely in-frame clones and lacks some. The sample has under 2.5 million clones, 85% to 95% seen once. On this clone itself: What it binds is not known.

This receptor was obtained from a young man in good health. Some clones in this sample may be carry-over from other donors' samples. Sequencing was done on a sample of naive CD4+ T cells from PBMCs. Specified subset: CD45RA+ positively selected. The V and J genes are TRBV5-1 and TRBJ1-5; TRBD1 matches 10 bases. The CDR3 DNA is TGCGCCAGCAGCCGAGGGACAGGGGAAGGGGAGCCCCAGCATTTT. Translated, it gives CASSRGTGEGEPQHF.